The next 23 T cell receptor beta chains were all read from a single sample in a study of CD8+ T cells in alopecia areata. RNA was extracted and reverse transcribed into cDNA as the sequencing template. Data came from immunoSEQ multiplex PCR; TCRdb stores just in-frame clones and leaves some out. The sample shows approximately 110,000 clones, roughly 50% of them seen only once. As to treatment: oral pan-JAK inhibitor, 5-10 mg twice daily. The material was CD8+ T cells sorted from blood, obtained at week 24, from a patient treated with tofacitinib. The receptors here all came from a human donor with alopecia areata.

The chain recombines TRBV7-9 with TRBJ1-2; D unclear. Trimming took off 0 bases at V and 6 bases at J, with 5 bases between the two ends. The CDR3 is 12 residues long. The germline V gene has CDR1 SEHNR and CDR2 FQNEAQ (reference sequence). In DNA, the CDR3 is TGTGCCAGCAGCTTAGCGGCGGATGGCTACACCTTC. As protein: CASSLAADGYTF.

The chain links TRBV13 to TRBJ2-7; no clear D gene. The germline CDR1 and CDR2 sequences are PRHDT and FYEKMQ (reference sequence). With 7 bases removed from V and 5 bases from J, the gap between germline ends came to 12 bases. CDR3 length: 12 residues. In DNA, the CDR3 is TGTGCCAGCACCCTGGGGTTTAACGAGCAGTACTTC. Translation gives CASTLGFNEQYF.

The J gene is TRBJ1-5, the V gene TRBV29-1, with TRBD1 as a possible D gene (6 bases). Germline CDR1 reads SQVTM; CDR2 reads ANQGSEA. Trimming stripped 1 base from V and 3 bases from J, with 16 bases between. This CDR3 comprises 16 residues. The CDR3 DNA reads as TGCAGCGTTGAAGGGGTTAGGACAGTTCACAATCAGCCCCAGCATTTT. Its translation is CSVEGVRTVHNQPQHF.

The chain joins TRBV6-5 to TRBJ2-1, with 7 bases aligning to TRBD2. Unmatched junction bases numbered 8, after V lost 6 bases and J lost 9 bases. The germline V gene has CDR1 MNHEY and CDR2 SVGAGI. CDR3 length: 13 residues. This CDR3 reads CASRITSDAEQFF. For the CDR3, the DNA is TGTGCCAGCAGGATCACTAGCGACGCTGAGCAGTTCTTC.

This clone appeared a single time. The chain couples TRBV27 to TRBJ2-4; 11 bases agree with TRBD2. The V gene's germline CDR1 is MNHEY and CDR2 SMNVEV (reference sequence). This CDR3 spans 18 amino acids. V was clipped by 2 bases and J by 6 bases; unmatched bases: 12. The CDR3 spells CASSLASHGLAGSNIQYF. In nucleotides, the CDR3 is TGTGCCAGCAGTTTAGCGTCCCACGGACTAGCGGGTTCAAACATTCAGTACTTC.

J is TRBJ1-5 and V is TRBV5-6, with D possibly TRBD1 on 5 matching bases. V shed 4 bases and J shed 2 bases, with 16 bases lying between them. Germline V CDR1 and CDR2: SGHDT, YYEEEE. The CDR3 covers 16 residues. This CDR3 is CASSPSGGWGNQPQHF. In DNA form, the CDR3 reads TGTGCCAGCAGCCCCTCGGGGGGATGGGGCAATCAGCCCCAGCATTTT.

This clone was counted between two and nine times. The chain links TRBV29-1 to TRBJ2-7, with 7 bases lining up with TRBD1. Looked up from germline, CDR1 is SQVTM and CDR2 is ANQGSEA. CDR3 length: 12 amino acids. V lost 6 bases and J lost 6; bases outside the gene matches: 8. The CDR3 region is CSVLGQASEQYF. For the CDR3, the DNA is TGCAGCGTCCTTGGACAGGCCAGCGAGCAGTACTTC.

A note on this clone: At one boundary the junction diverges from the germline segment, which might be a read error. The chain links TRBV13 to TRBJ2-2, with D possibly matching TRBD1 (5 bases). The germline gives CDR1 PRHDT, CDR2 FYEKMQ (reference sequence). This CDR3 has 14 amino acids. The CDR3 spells CTSSLGRNTGELFF. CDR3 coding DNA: TGTACCAGCAGCTTGGGGCGGAACACCGGGGAGCTGTTTTTT.

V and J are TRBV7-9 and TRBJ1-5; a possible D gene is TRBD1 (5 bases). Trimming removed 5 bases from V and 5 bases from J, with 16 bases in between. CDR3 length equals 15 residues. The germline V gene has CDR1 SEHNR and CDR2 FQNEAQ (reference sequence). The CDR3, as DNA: TGTGCCAGCAGCCCCACGGGGGGGGGAGATCAGCCCCAGCATTTT. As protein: CASSPTGGGDQPQHF. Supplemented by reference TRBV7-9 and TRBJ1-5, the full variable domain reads DTGVSQNPRHKITKRGQNVTFRCDPISEHNRLYWYRQTLGQGPEFLTYFQNEAQLEKSRLLSDRFSAERPKGSFSTLEIQRTEQGDSAMYLCASSPTGGGDQPQHFGDGTRLSIL.

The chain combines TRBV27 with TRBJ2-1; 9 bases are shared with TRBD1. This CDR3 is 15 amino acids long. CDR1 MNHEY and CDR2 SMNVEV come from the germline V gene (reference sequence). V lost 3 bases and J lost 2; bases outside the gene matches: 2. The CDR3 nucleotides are TGTGCCAGCAGTTTCGGGACAGGGACCTACAATGAGCAGTTCTTC. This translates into CASSFGTGTYNEQFF.

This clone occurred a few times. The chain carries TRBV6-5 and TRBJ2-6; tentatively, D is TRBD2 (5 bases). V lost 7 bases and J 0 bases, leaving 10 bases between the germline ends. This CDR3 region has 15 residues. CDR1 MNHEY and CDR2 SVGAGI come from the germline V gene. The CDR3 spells CASTSGSSGANVLTF. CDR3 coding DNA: TGTGCCAGCACGTCGGGGTCCTCTGGGGCCAACGTCCTGACTTTC.

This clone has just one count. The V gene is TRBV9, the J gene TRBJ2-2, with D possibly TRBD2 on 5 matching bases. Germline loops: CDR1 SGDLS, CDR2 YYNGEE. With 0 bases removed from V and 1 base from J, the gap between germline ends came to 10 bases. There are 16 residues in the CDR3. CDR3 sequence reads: CASSVDAGLNTGELFF. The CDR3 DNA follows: TGTGCCAGCAGCGTAGACGCGGGCTTGAACACCGGGGAGCTGTTTTTT.

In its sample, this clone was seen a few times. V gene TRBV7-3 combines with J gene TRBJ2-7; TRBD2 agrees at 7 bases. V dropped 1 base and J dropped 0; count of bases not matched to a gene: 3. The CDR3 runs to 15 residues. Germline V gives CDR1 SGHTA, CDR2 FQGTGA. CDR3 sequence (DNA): TGTGCCAGCAGCTTAAGCGGGGGTAGCTCCTACGAGCAGTACTTC. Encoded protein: CASSLSGGSSYEQYF.

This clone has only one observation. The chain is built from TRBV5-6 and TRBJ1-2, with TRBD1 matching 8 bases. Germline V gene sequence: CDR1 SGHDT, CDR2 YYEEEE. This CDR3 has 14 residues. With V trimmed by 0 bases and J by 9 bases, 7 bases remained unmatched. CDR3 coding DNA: TGTGCCAGCAGCTTGGTATCAGGGGGCAAGAGCTACACCTTC. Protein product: CASSLVSGGKSYTF.

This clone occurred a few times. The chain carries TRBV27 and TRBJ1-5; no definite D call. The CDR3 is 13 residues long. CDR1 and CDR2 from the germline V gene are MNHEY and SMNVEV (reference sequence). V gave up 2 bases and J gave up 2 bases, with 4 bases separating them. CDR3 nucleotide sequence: TGTGCCAGCAGTTTAATCCGCAATCAGCCCCAGCATTTT. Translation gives CASSLIRNQPQHF.

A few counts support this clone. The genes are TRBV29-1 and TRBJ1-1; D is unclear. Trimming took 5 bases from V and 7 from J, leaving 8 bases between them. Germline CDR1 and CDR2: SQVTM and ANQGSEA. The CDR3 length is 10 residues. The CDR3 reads CSVQYIEAFF. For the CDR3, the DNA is TGCAGCGTTCAGTACATTGAAGCTTTCTTT.

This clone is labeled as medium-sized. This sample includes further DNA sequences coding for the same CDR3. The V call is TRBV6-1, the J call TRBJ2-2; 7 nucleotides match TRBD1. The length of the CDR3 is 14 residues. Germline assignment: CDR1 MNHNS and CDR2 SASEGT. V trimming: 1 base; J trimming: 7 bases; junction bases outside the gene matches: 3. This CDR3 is CASSEGQGGGELFF. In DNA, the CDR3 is TGTGCCAGCAGTGAAGGACAGGGTGGCGGGGAGCTGTTTTTT.

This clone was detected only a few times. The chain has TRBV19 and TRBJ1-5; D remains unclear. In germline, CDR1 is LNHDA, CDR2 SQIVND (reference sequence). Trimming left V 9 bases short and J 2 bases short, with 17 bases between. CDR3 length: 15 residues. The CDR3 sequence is CASVEQTLGNQPQHF. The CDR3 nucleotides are TGTGCCAGCGTGGAGCAGACTTTGGGCAATCAGCCCCAGCATTTT.

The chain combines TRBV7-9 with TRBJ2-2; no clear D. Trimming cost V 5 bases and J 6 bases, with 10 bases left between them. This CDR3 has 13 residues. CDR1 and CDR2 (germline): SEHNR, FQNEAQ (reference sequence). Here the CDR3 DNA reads TGTGCCAGCAGCCCCTCATCTGCCGGGGAGCTGTTTTTT. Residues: CASSPSSAGELFF.

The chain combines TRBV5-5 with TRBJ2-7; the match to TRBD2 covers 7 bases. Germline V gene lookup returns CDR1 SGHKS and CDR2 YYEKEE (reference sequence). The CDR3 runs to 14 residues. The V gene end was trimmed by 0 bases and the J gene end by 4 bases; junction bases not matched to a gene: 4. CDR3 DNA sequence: TGTGCCAGCAGCTTGGACGGTAGCGGGTACGAGCAGTACTTC. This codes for CASSLDGSGYEQYF. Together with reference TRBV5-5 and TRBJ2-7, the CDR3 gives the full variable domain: DAGVTQSPTHLIKTRGQQVTLRCSPISGHKSVSWYQQVLGQGPQFIFQYYEKEERGRGNFPDRFSARQFPNYSSELNVNALLLGDSALYLCASSLDGSGYEQYFGPGTRLTVT.

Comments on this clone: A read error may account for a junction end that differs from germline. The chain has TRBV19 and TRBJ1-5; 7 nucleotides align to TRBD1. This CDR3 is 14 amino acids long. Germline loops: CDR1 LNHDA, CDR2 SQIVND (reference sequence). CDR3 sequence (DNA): TGTGCCAGTAGGATCCGGGACAGCAGTCAGCCCCAGCATTTT. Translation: CASRIRDSSQPQHF.

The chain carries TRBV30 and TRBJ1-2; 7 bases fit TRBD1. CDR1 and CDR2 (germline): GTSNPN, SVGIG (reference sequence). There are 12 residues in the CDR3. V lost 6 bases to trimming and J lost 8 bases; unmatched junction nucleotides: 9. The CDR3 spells CACLTGSFGYTF. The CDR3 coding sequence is TGTGCCTGTCTGACAGGGTCATTCGGCTACACCTTC.

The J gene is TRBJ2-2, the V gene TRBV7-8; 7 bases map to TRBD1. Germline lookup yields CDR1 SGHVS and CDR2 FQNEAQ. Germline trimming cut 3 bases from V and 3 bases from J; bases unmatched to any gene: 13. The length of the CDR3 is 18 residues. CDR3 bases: TGTGCCAGCAGCTTGGGAAGACAGGGTATCGAGGACACCGGGGAGCTGTTTTTT. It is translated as CASSLGRQGIEDTGELFF.